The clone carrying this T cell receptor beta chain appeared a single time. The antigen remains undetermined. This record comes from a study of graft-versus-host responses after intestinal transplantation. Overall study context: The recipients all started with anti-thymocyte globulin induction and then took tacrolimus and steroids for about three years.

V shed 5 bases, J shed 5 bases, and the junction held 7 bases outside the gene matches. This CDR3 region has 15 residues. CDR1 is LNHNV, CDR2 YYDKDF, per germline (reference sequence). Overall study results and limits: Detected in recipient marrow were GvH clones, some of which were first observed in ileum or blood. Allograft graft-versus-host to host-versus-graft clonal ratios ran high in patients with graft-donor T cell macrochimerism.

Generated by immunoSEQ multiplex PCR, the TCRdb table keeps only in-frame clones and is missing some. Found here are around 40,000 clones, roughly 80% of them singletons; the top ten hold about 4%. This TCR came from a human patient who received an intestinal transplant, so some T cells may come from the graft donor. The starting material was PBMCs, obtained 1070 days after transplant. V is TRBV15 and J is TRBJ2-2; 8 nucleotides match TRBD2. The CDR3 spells CATSDGGGHTGELFF. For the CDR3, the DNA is TGTGCCACCAGCGACGGGGGGGGGCATACCGGGGAGCTGTTTTTT. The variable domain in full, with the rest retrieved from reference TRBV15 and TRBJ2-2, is DAMVIQNPRYQVTQFGKPVTLSCSQTLNHNVMYWYQQKSSQAPKLLFHYYDKDFNNEADTPDNFQSRRPNTSFCFLDIRSPGLGDTAMYLCATSDGGGHTGELFFGEGSRLTVL.